This T cell receptor beta chain came from a study of identical twins. Template switching supplied a universal primer site; unique molecular identifiers were carried on the cDNA. MiXCR, applied by TCRdb to the 5' RACE reads, yields one record per CDR3 protein. The profile shows approximately 280,000 distinct CDR3 sequences, roughly 8.6% of them singletons. Study-wide findings and caveats: Without tracking the same donors, conclusions rested on cross-sectional statistical analysis. The abundant beta clonotypes from cord blood had fewer insertions, and memory repertoires had none of this.

A few counts support this clonotype. Its specificity is not known. In addition, the sample was reused for a study of yellow fever vaccine responses in identical twins.

Sequenced input: memory (CD45RO+) T cells sorted from blood. This TCR came from a woman aged 18-29 years in good health.

CDR3 in amino acids: CASKGERGSYEQYF. CDR3 DNA: TGCGCCAGCAAAGGAGAGCGGGGATCCTACGAGCAGTACTTC. J is TRBJ2-7 and V is TRBV10-2; 7 bases align to TRBD2. After removal of 7 bases from V and 1 base from J, the junction contained 7 bases not matched to a gene. The V gene's germline CDR1 is WSHSY and CDR2 SAAADI. This CDR3 has 14 residues.